This T cell receptor (beta chain) originates from a study of blood T cells in healthy people across ages. Study-wide context: Template switching picked up about one barcoded beta molecule for each two T cells.

This CDR3 has 15 residues. Trimming stripped 2 bases from V and 8 bases from J, with 16 bases between. Germline V gene data show CDR1 as MDHEN and CDR2 as SYDVKM. A second roughly 6 to 12 cycle PCR used barcoded and J-beta primers. MiXCR, run by TCRdb on the 5' RACE reads, gives a single entry per CDR3 protein. The repertoire holds 1.5 million to 2 million distinct CDR3 sequences, about 49% seen once, with about 2.1% in the top ten. Findings and limits, study-wide: One million T cells yielded diversity estimates that were considered underestimates.

Comment on this clonotype: Its specificity is unknown.

The sequence was obtained from a woman aged 40 to 50 in good health. This chain connects TRBV28 to TRBJ2-1; D possibly corresponds to TRBD1 (5 bases). Specimen: blood. In DNA, the CDR3 is TGTGCCAGCAGTTTAAGGGGCAGGGATGGCGATGAGCAGTTCTTC. Encoded protein: CASSLRGRDGDEQFF.